This TCR beta chain originates from a study of Ad26.COV2.S vaccination and SARS-CoV-2 variants. The wider study: Dosing was one shot or two shots 56 days apart.

This clone was observed a single time. V lost 3 bases and J lost 6, with 14 bases in between. The CDR3 contains 14 residues. Germline CDR1 and CDR2: MNHEY and SVGAGI. Treatment given: 19 received Ad26.COV2.S at low or high dose, single or two shots; roughly five received placebo; per-sample allocation not given. Specimens were obtained on day 63 following the first vaccine or placebo injection. Clones were read by immunoSEQ multiplex PCR, and TCRdb kept only the in-frame ones, dropping some. This table holds 300,000 to 350,000 clones, 85% to 90% found once. This receptor was obtained from a person aged 18-65 years who received the Ad26.COV2.S COVID-19 vaccine or a placebo. Specimen: peripheral blood, collected in a trial of Ad26.COV2.S vaccine versus placebo. The rearrangement joins TRBV6-5 to TRBJ1-2, with D maybe TRBD1 (6 bases). CDR3 in DNA: TGTGCCAGCAGTTATACTGACAGGAGGCATGGCTACACCTTC. It is translated as CASSYTDRRHGYTF.